This T cell receptor beta chain was recovered during a study of blood T cell repertoires in COVID-19. Turning to the study itself: Researchers got acute and convalescent COVID-19 samples from the United States, Italy and Spain. Sample material is recorded as cDNA or gDNA derived from T cells, B-cell-depleted T cells, or PBMCs.

CDR1 and CDR2 from the germline V gene are LGHDT and YNNKEL (reference sequence). The ends were cut back, 3 bases at V and 7 bases at J, with 7 bases in the middle. The length of the CDR3 is 12 residues. How the authors handled the data: Reference gene primer amplification gave nucleated cell count estimates. Produced via immunoSEQ multiplex PCR; TCRdb's table is partial and in-frame only. The D gene and trimming were derived from the DNA, and the V and J assignments and clone size from that table. Seen here are roughly 100,000 clones, about 85% observed once, and the top ten hold 2.5% to 3.5%. This chain joins TRBV3-1 (or the pseudogene TRBV3-2) and TRBJ2-1, with D perhaps TRBD1 (6 bases). The sequenced sample consisted of peripheral blood. The sequence came from a man between 50 and 59 years old in a cohort sampled during active COVID-19. The CDR3 bases are TGTGCCAGCAGCCACCAGGGGAATGAGCAGTTCTTC. Encoded protein: CASSHQGNEQFF.